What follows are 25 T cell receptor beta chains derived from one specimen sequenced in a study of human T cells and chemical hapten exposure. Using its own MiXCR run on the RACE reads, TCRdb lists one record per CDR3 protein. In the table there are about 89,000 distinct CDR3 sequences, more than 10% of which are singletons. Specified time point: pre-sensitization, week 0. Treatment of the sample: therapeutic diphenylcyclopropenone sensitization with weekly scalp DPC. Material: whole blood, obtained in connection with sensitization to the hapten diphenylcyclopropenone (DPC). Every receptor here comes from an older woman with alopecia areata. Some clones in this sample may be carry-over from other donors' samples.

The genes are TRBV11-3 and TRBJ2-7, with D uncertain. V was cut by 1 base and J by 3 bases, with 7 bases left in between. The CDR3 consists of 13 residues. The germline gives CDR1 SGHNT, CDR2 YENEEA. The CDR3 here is CASSLGVNYEQYF. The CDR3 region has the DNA TGTGCCAGCAGCTTAGGCGTGAACTACGAGCAGTACTTC.

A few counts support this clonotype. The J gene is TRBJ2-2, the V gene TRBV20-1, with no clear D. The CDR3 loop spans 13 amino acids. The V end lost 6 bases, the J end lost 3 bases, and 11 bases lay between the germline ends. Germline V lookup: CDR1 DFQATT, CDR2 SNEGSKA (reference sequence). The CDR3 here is CSAIDGDTGELFF. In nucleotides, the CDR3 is TGCAGTGCCATAGACGGAGACACCGGGGAGCTGTTTTTT.

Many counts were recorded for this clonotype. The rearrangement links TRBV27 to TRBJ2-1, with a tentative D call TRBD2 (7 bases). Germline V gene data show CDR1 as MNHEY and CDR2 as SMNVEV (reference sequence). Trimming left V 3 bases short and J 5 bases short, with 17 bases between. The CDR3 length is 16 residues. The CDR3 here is CASSFYLRGADNEQFF. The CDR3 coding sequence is TGTGCCAGCAGTTTTTATCTTCGGGGGGCTGACAATGAGCAGTTCTTC.

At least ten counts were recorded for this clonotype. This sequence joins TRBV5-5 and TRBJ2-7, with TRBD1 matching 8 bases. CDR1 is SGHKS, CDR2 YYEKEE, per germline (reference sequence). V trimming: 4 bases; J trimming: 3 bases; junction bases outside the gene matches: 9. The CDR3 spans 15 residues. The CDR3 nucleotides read TGTGCCAGCAGCCGGACGGACAGGGTGGACTACGAGCAGTACTTC. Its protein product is CASSRTDRVDYEQYF. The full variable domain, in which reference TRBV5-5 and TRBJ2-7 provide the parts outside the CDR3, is DAGVTQSPTHLIKTRGQQVTLRCSPISGHKSVSWYQQVLGQGPQFIFQYYEKEERGRGNFPDRFSARQFPNYSSELNVNALLLGDSALYLCASSRTDRVDYEQYFGPGTRLTVT.

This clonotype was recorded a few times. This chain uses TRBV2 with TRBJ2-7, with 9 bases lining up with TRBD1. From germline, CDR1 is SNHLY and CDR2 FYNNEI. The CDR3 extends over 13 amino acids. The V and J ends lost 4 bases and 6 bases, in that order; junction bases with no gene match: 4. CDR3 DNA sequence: TGTGCCAGCAGTGGGGGACAGGGAGCCGAGCAGTACTTC. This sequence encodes CASSGGQGAEQYF.

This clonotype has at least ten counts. In nucleotides, the CDR3 is TGTGCCAGCAGCCTCCGGGGGGCGACCACAGATACGCAGTATTTT. Translated, it gives CASSLRGATTDTQYF. The chain uses TRBV7-6 and TRBJ2-3; TRBD2 might be the D (7 bases). The length of the CDR3 is 15 residues. Trimming removed 5 bases at V and 2 bases at J, with 14 bases between. In germline, CDR1 is SGHVS, CDR2 FNYEAQ.

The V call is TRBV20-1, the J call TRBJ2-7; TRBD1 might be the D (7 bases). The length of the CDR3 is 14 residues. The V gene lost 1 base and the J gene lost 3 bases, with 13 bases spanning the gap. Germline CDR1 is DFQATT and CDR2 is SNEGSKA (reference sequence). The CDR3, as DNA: TGCAGTGCTAGAGGGGGGGCAGGGGGCTACGAGCAGTACTTC. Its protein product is CSARGGAGGYEQYF.

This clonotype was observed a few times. The CDR3 sequence: CSAVKRGKGTGELFF. DNA of the CDR3: TGCAGTGCCGTAAAACGCGGGAAGGGCACCGGGGAGCTGTTTTTT. V usage is TRBV20-1 and J usage is TRBJ2-2; D is perhaps TRBD2 (6 bases). The CDR3 extends over 15 amino acids. V was clipped by 6 bases and J by 4 bases, with 18 bases between them. Per germline, CDR1 DFQATT and CDR2 SNEGSKA (reference sequence).

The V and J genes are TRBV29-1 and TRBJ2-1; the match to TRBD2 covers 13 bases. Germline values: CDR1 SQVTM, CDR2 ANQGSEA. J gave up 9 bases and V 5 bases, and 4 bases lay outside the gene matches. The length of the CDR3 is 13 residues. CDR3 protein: CSVPGLAGTEQFF. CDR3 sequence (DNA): TGCAGCGTTCCGGGACTAGCGGGGACTGAGCAGTTCTTC.

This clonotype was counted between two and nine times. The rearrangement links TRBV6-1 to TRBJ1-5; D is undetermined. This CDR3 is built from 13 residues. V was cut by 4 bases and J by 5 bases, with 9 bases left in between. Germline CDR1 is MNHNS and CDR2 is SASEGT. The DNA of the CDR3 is TGTGCCAGCAGTGCCCAACAAGATCAGCCCCAGCATTTT. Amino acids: CASSAQQDQPQHF.

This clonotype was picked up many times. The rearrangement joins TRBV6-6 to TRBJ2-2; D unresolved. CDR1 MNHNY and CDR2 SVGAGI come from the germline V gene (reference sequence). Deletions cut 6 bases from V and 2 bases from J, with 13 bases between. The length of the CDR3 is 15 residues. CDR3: CASSVGRLNTGELFF. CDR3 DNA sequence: TGTGCCAGCAGCGTCGGACGGCTCAACACCGGGGAGCTGTTTTTT.

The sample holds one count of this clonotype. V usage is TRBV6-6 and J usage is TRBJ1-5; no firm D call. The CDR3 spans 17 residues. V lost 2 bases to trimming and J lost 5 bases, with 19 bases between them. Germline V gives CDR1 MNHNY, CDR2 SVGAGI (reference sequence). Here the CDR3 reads CASSYPQGGLRDQPQHF. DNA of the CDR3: TGTGCCAGCAGTTACCCGCAAGGCGGCTTGAGGGATCAGCCCCAGCATTTT.

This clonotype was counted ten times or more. CDR3 amino acids: CSVEEIGGTPEAFF. The CDR3, as DNA: TGCAGCGTTGAAGAGATAGGGGGGACCCCTGAAGCTTTCTTT. The J gene is TRBJ1-1, the V gene TRBV29-1; the D gene is possibly TRBD1 (6 bases). The CDR3 covers 14 residues. V was clipped by 0 bases and J by 6 bases, with 14 bases between them. Germline lookup yields CDR1 SQVTM and CDR2 ANQGSEA.

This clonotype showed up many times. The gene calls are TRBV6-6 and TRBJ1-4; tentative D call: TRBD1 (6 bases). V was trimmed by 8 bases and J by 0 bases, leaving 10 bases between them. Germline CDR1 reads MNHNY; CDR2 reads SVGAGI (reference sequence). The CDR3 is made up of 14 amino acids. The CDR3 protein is CASRGGATNEKLFF. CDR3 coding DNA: TGTGCCAGCCGGGGGGGCGCAACTAATGAAAAACTGTTTTTT.

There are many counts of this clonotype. The CDR3 here is CAIDRQTGTDIQYF. The CDR3 nucleotides read TGTGCCATCGATCGACAGACAGGGACGGACATTCAGTACTTC. The chain employs TRBV2 and TRBJ2-4, with 7 bases fitting TRBD1. Germline loops: CDR1 SNHLY, CDR2 FYNNEI. The CDR3 has 14 residues. Trimming removed 10 bases from V and 8 bases from J; junction bases left unmatched: 14.

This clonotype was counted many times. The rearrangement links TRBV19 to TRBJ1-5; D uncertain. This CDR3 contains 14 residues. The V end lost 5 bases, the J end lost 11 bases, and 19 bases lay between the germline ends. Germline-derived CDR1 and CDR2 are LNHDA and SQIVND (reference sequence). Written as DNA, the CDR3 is TGTGCCAGTAGTCCCCCCGGAGCGTTCTCGACCCAGCATTTT. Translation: CASSPPGAFSTQHF.

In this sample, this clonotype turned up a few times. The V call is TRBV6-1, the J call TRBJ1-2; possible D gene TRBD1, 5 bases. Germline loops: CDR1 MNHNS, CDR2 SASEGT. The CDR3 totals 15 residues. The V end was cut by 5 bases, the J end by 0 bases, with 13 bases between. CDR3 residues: CASSNRDGSNYGYTF. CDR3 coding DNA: TGTGCCAGCAGTAACCGGGACGGGTCTAACTATGGCTACACCTTC.

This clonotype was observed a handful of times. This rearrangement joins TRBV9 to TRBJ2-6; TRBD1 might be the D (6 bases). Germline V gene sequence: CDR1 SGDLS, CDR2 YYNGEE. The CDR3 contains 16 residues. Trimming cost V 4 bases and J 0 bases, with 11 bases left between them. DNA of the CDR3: TGTGCCAGCAGCCCTGGACAGAGCTCTGGGGCCAACGTCCTGACTTTC. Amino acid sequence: CASSPGQSSGANVLTF. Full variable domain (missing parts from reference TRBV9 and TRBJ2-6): DSGVTQTPKHLITATGQRVTLRCSPRSGDLSVYWYQQSLDQGLQFLIQYYNGEERAKGNILERFSAQQFPDLHSELNLSSLELGDSALYFCASSPGQSSGANVLTFGAGSRLTVL.

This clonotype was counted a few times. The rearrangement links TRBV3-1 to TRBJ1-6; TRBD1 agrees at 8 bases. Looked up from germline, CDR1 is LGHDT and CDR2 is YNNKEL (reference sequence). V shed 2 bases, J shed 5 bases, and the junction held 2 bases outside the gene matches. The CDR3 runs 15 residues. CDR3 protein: CASSQMDRDNSPLHF. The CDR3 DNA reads TGTGCCAGCAGCCAAATGGACAGGGATAATTCACCCCTCCACTTT.

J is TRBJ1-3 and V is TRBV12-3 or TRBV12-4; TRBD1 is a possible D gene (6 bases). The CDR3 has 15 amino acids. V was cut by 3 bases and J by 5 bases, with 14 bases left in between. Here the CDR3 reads CASSLNGGARNTIYF. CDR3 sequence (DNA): TGTGCCAGCAGTTTGAATGGGGGGGCCCGAAACACCATATATTTT.

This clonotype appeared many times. The CDR3, as DNA: TGCGCCAGCAGCTACTCAGGACAGAGCAATCAGCCCCAGCATTTT. Its translation: CASSYSGQSNQPQHF. The rearrangement links TRBV4-1 to TRBJ1-5, with a possible D match to TRBD1 (6 bases). CDR3 length: 15 residues. From germline, CDR1 is MGHRA and CDR2 YSYEKL. Trimming shortened V by 5 bases and J by 1 base, and 12 bases separated the two germline ends.

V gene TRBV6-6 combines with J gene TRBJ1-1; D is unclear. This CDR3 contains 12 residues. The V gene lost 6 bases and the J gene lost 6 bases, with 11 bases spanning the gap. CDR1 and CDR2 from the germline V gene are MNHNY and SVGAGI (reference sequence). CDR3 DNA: TGTGCCAGCAGAGAATACGTACCTGAAGCTTTCTTT. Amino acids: CASREYVPEAFF.

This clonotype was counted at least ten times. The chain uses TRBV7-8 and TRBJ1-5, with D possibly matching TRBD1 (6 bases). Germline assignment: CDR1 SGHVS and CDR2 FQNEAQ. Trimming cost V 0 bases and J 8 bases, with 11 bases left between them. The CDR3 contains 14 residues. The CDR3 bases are TGTGCCAGCAGCTTAGCGGTACGGGACAAGCCCCAGCATTTT. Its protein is CASSLAVRDKPQHF.

CDR3: CASSPPGETQYF. The CDR3 DNA sequence: TGTGCCAGCAGCCCCCCCGGGGAGACCCAGTACTTC. The J gene is TRBJ2-5, the V gene TRBV7-8; D is uncertain. Between the trimmed V and J ends, which lost 5 bases and 5 bases, there was a span of 9 bases. This CDR3 has 12 residues. The germline CDR1 and CDR2 sequences are SGHVS and FQNEAQ.

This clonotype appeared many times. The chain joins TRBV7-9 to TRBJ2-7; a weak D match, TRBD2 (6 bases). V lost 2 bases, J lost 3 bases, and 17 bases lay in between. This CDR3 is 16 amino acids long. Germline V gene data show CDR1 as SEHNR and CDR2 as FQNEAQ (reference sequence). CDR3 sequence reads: CASSLWGRDGSYEQYF. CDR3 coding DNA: TGTGCCAGCAGCTTATGGGGCCGAGACGGGAGCTACGAGCAGTACTTC. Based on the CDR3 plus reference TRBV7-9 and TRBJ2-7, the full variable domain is DTGVSQNPRHKITKRGQNVTFRCDPISEHNRLYWYRQTLGQGPEFLTYFQNEAQLEKSRLLSDRFSAERPKGSFSTLEIQRTEQGDSAMYLCASSLWGRDGSYEQYFGPGTRLTVT.